These 14 T cell receptor beta chains were sequenced from one sample in a study of blood T cell repertoires in COVID-19. The method was immunoSEQ multiplex PCR; TCRdb's version includes in-frame clones alone and lacks a portion of them. Of 90,000 to 120,000 clones detected, around 87% appear once; the ten largest clones hold 15%. Sequencing input: peripheral blood. Receptors were obtained from a man aged 45-65 years with acute or convalescent COVID-19.

This chain uses TRBV24-1 with TRBJ2-5; 8 nucleotides agree with TRBD2. With V trimmed by 9 bases and J by 5 bases, 10 bases remained unmatched. This CDR3 has 14 amino acids. Germline V CDR1 and CDR2: KGHDR, SFDVKD. CDR3 residues: CATPTSGPLETQYF. CDR3 bases: TGTGCCACCCCAACTAGCGGACCACTTGAGACCCAGTACTTC.

This chain connects TRBV24-1 to TRBJ2-5; D is possibly TRBD2 (6 bases). V lost 2 bases and J 1 base, leaving 10 bases between the germline ends. Per the germline V gene, CDR1 is KGHDR and CDR2 is SFDVKD. The CDR3 has 15 residues. Here the CDR3 DNA reads TGTGCCACCAGTGATTCGCCGGGAGCCCAAGAGACCCAGTACTTC. This gives the protein CATSDSPGAQETQYF.

This clone was detected ten times or more. The chain carries TRBV18 and TRBJ2-4; possibly TRBD1 for D (5 bases). Germline loops: CDR1 KGHSH, CDR2 LQKENI. The CDR3 contains 19 residues. Trimming stripped 2 bases from V and 0 bases from J, with 20 bases between. CDR3 bases: TGTGCCAGCTCACCATACCGCGGATCAGGGTCCTTAGCCAAAAACATTCAGTACTTC. This gives the protein CASSPYRGSGSLAKNIQYF.

This chain links TRBV6-5 with TRBJ2-1, with D maybe TRBD1 (6 bases). The germline V and J ends were trimmed by 5 bases and 6 bases, with 11 bases remaining between them. This CDR3 has 13 residues. Germline CDR1 and CDR2: MNHEY and SVGAGI. The CDR3 sequence: CASSLGHLNEQFF. DNA for the CDR3: TGTGCCAGCAGTCTGGGACACCTCAATGAGCAGTTCTTC.

With regard to this clone: It is unclear where the CDR3 begins or ends on the DNA, so no DNA is shown, and the CDR3 is as TCRdb lists it. The chain has TRBV5-5 and TRBJ2-2; the DNA was not used to check the table's D call, TRBD2. The CDR3 totals 16 residues, both ends included. CDR1 and CDR2 from the germline V gene are SGHKS and YYEKEE (reference sequence). The CDR3 sequence is CASSSSTLAGTGELFF.

This clone was seen a handful of times. The rearrangement links TRBV2 to TRBJ1-5, with TRBD1 matching 8 bases. Germline assignment: CDR1 SNHLY and CDR2 FYNNEI. The junction had 9 bases not matched to a gene; V was cut back by 7 bases and J by 4 bases. The CDR3 is made up of 15 amino acids. The CDR3 DNA follows: TGTGCCAGCACTAGGGCAGGGGGCCCTAATCAGCCCCAGCATTTT. Its protein is CASTRAGGPNQPQHF.

V gene TRBV6-6 combines with J gene TRBJ1-3; 7 bases align to TRBD1. The ends lost 6 bases at V and 3 bases at J; junction bases unmatched: 2. CDR1 is MNHNY and CDR2 is SVGAGI in the germline V gene (reference sequence). The CDR3 is made up of 13 amino acids. In DNA form, the CDR3 reads TGTGCCAGCAGCGACAGGGATGGAAACACCATATATTTT. Protein product: CASSDRDGNTIYF.

This clone was recorded a few times. This sequence joins TRBV3-1 (or the pseudogene TRBV3-2) and TRBJ2-2, with TRBD2 identical over 11 bases. V shed 1 base and J 5 bases; nucleotides not matched to a gene: 0. The germline V gene encodes CDR1 LGHDT and CDR2 YNNKEL (reference sequence). This CDR3 contains 15 residues. For the CDR3, the DNA is TGTGCCAGCAGCCAAGGACTAGCGGGAACCGGGGAGCTGTTTTTT. Translated, it gives CASSQGLAGTGELFF.

The chain is built from TRBV15 and TRBJ2-5; 7 bases line up with TRBD2. This CDR3 has 14 amino acids. Unmatched junction bases numbered 6, after V lost 3 bases and J lost 5 bases. The germline V gene has CDR1 LNHNV and CDR2 YYDKDF (reference sequence). The DNA of the CDR3 is TGTGCCACCAGCAGTCTAGCGGAGGGGGAGACCCAGTACTTC. It yields the protein CATSSLAEGETQYF.

In this sample, this clone turned up once. The gene calls are TRBV27 and TRBJ2-7, with TRBD1 as a possible D gene (5 bases). CDR3 length: 14 amino acids. Trimming cost V 0 bases and J 0 bases, with 6 bases left between them. Germline loops: CDR1 MNHEY, CDR2 SMNVEV (reference sequence). The CDR3 protein is CASSLSGASYEQYF. The CDR3 DNA is TGTGCCAGCAGTTTATCAGGGGCCTCCTACGAGCAGTACTTC.

V usage is TRBV27 and J usage is TRBJ2-2; D may be TRBD1 (6 bases). This CDR3 is 12 amino acids long. Germline CDR1 is MNHEY and CDR2 is SMNVEV (reference sequence). Trimming cost V 10 bases and J 5 bases, with 11 bases left between them. CDR3 sequence reads: CATRGETGELFF. Written as DNA, the CDR3 is TGTGCCACCAGGGGAGAGACCGGGGAGCTGTTTTTT.

This chain joins TRBV6-1 and TRBJ1-1, with D possibly matching TRBD1 (5 bases). V was pared by 3 bases and J by 1 base, with 9 bases between. The CDR3 covers 14 residues. From germline, CDR1 is MNHNS and CDR2 SASEGT. The CDR3 nucleotides are TGTGCCAGCAGTGAGGGAGGGGAGAACACTGAAGCTTTCTTT. It yields the protein CASSEGGENTEAFF.

The gene calls are TRBV5-1 and TRBJ2-7; TRBD2 matches at 9 bases. Germline values: CDR1 SGHRS, CDR2 YFSETQ. V was pared by 4 bases and J by 2 bases, with 13 bases of the junction left unmatched. The length of the CDR3 is 17 residues. This CDR3 is CASSVGTVAGEAYEQYF. The CDR3 DNA is TGCGCCAGCAGCGTAGGGACAGTAGCGGGGGAAGCCTACGAGCAGTACTTC.

This chain joins TRBV6-1 and TRBJ2-1; 8 positions match TRBD1. Germline CDR1 is MNHNS and CDR2 is SASEGT. This CDR3 region has 16 residues. Losses at the gene ends were 1 base for V and 0 bases for J; bases not matched to a gene: 2. Here the CDR3 reads CASSEDTGGSYNEQFF. The CDR3 DNA reads as TGTGCCAGCAGTGAAGATACAGGGGGCTCCTACAATGAGCAGTTCTTC.